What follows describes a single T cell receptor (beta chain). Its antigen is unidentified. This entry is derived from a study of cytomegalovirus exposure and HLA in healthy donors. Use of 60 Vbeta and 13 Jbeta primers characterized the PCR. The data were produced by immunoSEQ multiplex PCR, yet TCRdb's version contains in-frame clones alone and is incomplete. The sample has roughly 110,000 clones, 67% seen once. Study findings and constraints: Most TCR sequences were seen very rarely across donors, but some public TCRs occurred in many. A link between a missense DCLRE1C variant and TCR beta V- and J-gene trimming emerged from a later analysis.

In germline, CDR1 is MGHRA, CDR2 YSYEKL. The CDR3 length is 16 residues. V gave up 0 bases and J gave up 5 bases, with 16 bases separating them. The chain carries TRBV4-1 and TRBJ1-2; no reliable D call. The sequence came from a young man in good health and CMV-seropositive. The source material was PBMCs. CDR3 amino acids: CASSQDLSGSGYGYTF. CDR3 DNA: TGCGCCAGCAGCCAAGATCTAAGTGGTTCTGGTTATGGCTACACCTTC.